Given below is one T cell receptor (beta chain) in context. Trimming pared 2 bases from V and 3 bases from J, leaving 14 bases between. The CDR3 has 16 residues. CDR1 and CDR2 from the germline V gene are SGHVS and FNYEAQ. Time point reported: newly diagnosed GD, antithyroid drugs for less than 3 months. PBMC-extracted RNA yielded the TCR library. An endocrinology department in Xi'an, China, supplied the patients. The data were taken from a study of regulatory T cells in long-lasting Graves disease. According to the study, TCR beta libraries were built with iRepertoire HTBI primers and CDR3-region Arm-PCR. TCRdb independently ran MiXCR on the multiplex PCR reads; one entry per CDR3 protein. The table includes under 450,000 distinct CDR3 sequences, 15% to 20% detected once. The same data also went into a second study, on T cells in Graves' hyperthyroidism and ophthalmopathy.

The material sequenced was peripheral blood mononuclear cells (PBMCs), taken at new diagnosis, from a patient treated with antithyroid drugs. This chain links TRBV7-6 with TRBJ1-5; D gene unclear. This receptor was taken from a woman aged 18-29 years with Graves disease. CDR3 bases: TGTGCCAGCAGCTTATTCGTCGGGGATTACAATCAGCCCCAGCATTTT. Translated: CASSLFVGDYNQPQHF.